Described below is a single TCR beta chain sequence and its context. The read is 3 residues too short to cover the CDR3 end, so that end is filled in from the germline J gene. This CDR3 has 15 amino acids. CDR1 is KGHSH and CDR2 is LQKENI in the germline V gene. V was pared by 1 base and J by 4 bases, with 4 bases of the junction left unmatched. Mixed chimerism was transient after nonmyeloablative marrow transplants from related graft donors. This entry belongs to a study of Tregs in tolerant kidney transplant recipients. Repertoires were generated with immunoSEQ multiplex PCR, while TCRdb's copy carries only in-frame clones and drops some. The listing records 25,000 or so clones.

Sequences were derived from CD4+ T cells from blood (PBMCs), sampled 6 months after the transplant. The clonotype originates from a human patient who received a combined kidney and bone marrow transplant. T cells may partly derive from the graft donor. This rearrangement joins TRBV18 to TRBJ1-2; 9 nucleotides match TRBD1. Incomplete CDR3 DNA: TGTGCCAGCTCACCACGGACAGGGGACGTCTATGGC. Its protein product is CASSPRTGDVYG. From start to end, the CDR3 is CASSPRTGDVYGYTF.